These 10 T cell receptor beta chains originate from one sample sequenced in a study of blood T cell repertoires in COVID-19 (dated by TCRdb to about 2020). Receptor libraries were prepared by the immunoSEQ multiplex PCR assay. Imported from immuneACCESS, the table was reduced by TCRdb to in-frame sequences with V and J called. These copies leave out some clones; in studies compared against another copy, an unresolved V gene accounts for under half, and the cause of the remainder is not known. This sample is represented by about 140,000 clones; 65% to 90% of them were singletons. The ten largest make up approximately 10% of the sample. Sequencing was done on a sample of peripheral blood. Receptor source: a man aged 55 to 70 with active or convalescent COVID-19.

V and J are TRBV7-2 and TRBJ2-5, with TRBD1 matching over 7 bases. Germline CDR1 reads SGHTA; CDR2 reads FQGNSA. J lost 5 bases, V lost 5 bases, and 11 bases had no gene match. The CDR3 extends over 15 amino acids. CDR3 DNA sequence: TGTGCCAGCAGCGCCCCGATGACAGGGTACGAGACCCAGTACTTC. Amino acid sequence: CASSAPMTGYETQYF.

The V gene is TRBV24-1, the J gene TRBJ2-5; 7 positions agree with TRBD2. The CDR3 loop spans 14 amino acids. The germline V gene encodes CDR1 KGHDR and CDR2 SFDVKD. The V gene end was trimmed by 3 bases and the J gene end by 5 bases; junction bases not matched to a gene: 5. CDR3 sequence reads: CATSDPLAKETQYF. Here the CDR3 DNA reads TGTGCCACCAGTGATCCACTAGCGAAGGAGACCCAGTACTTC.

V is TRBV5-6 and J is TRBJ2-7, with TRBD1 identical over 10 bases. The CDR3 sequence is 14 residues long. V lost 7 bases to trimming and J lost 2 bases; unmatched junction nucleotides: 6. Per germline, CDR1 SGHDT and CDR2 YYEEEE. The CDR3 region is CASSRGTGAYEQYF. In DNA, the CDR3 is TGTGCCAGCTCCAGGGGGACAGGGGCCTACGAGCAGTACTTC.

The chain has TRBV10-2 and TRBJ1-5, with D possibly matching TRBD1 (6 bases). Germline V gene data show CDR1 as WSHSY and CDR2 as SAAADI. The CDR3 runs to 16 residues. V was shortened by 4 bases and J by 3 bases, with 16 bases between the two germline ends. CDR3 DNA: TGCGCCAGCAGTGCTGTCACAGGGCTCCCCAATCAGCCCCAGCATTTT. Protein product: CASSAVTGLPNQPQHF.

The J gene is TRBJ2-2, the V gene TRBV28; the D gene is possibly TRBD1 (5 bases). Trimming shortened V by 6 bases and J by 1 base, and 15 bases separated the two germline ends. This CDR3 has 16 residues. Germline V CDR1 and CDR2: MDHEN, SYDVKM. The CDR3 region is CASSITGSENTGELFF. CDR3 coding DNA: TGTGCCAGCAGCATAACAGGTAGTGAGAACACCGGGGAGCTGTTTTTT.

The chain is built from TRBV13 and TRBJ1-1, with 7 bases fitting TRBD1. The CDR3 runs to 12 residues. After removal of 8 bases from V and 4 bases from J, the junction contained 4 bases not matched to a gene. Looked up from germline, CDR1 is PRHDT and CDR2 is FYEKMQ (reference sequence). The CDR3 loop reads CASGRGSTEAFF. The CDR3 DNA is TGTGCCAGCGGCAGGGGGAGCACTGAAGCTTTCTTT.

This CDR3 is CASSVDVTAGNTIYF. The CDR3 DNA reads TGTGCCAGCAGCGTAGATGTCACAGCAGGAAACACCATATATTTT. The chain uses TRBV9 and TRBJ1-3; no reliable D call. CDR1 SGDLS and CDR2 YYNGEE come from the germline V gene. The CDR3 runs 15 residues. With 0 bases removed from V and 4 bases from J, the gap between germline ends came to 11 bases.

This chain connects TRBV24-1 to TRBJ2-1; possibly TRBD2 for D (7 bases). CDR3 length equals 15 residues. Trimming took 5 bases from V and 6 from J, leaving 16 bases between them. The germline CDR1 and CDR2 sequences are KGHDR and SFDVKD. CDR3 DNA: TGTGCCACCAGTGTAGGGGGGAGGGTCGGCAATGAGCAGTTCTTC. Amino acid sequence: CATSVGGRVGNEQFF.

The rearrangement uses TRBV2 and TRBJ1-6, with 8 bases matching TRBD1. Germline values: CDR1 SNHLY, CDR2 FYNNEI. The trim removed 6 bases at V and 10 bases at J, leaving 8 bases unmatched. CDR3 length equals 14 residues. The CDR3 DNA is TGTGCCAGCAGCCTACAGGGGGAAAAATCACCCCTCCACTTT. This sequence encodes CASSLQGEKSPLHF.

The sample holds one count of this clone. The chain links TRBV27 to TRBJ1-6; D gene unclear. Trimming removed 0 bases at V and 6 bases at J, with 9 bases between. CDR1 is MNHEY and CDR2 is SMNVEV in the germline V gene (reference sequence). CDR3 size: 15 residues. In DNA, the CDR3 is TGTGCCAGCAGTTTATCGGGCGGGATTAATTCACCCCTCCACTTT. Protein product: CASSLSGGINSPLHF.